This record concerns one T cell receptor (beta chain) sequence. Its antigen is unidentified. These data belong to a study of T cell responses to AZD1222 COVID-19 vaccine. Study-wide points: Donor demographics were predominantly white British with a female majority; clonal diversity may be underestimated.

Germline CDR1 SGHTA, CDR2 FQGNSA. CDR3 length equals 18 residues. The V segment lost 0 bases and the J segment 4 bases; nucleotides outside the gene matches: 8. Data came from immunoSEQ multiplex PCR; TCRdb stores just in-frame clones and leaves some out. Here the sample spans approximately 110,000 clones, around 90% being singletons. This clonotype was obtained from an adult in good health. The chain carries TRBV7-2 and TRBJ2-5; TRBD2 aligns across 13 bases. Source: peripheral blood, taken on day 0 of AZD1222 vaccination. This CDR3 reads CASSLAPTSGGALETQYF. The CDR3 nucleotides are TGTGCCAGCAGCTTAGCCCCAACTAGCGGGGGGGCCCTAGAGACCCAGTACTTC.